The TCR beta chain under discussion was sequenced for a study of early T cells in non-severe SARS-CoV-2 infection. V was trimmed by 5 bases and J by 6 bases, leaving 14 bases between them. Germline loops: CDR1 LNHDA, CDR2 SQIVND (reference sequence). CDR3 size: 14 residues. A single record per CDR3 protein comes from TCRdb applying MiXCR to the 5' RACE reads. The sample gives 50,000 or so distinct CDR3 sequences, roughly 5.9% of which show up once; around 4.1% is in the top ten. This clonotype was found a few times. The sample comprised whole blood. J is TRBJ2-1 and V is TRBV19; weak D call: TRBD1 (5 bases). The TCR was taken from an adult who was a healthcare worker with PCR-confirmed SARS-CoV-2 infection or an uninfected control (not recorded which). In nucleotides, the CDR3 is TGTGCCAGTAGTGTAACAGGTTTCGGCAATGAGCAGTTCTTC. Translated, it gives CASSVTGFGNEQFF. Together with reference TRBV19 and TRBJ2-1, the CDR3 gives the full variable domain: DGGITQSPKYLFRKEGQNVTLSCEQNLNHDAMYWYRQDPGQGLRLIYYSQIVNDFQKGDIAEGYSVSREKKESFPLTVTSAQKNPTAFYLCASSVTGFGNEQFFGPGTRLTVL.